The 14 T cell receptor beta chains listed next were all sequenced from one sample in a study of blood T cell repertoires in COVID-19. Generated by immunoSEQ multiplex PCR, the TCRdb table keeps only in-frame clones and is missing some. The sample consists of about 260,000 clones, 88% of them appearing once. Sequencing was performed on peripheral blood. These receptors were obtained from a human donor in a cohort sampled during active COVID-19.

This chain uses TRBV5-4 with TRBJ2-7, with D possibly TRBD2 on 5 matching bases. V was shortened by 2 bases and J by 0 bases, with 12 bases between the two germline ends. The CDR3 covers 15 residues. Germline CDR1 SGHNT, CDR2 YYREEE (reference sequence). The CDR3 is CASSLPASSSYEQYF. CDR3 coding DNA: TGTGCCAGCAGCTTACCCGCTAGCTCCTCCTACGAGCAGTACTTC. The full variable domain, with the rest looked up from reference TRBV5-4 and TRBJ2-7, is ETGVTQSPTHLIKTRGQQVTLRCSSQSGHNTVSWYQQALGQGPQFIFQYYREEENGRGNFPPRFSGLQFPNYSSELNVNALELDDSALYLCASSLPASSSYEQYFGPGTRLTVT.

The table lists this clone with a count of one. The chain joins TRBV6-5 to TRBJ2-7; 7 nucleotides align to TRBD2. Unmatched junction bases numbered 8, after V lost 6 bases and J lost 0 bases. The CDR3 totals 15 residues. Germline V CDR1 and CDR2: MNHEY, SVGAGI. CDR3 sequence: CASSRGVMGSYEQYF. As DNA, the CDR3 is TGTGCCAGCAGCCGGGGGGTTATGGGCTCCTACGAGCAGTACTTC.

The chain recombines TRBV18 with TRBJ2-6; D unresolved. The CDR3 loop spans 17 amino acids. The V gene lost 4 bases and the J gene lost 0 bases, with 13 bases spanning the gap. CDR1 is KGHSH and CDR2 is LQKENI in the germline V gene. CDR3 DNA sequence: TGTGCCAGCTCACGGTGGGTGAGGTTCTCTGGGGCCAACGTCCTGACTTTC. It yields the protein CASSRWVRFSGANVLTF.

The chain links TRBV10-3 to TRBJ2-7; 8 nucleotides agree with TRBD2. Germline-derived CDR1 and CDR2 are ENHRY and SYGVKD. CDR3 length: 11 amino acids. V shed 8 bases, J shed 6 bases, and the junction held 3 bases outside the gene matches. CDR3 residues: CAIGLAREQYF. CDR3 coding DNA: TGTGCCATCGGACTAGCTCGCGAGCAGTACTTC.

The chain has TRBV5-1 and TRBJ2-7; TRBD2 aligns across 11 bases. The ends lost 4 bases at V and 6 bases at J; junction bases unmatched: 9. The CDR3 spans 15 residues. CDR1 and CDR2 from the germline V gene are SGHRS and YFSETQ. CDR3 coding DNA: TGCGCCAGCAGCCCAGGGACTAGCGGTGCCTTCGAGCAGTACTTC. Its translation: CASSPGTSGAFEQYF. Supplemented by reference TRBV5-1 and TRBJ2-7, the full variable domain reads KAGVTQTPRYLIKTRGQQVTLSCSPISGHRSVSWYQQTPGQGLQFLFEYFSETQRNKGNFPGRFSGRQFSNSRSEMNVSTLELGDSALYLCASSPGTSGAFEQYFGPGTRLTVT.

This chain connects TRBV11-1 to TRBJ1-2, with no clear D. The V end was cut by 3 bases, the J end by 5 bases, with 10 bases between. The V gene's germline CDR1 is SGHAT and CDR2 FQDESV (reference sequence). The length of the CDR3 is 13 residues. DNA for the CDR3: TGTGCCAGCAGCTTCCGACCGGGATATGGCTACACCTTC. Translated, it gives CASSFRPGYGYTF.

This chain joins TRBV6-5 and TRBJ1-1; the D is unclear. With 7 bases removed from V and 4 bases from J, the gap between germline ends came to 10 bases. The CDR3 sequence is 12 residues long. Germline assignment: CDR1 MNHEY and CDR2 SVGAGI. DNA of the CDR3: TGTGCCAGCACCCAACCCGGCACTGAAGCTTTCTTT. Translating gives CASTQPGTEAFF.

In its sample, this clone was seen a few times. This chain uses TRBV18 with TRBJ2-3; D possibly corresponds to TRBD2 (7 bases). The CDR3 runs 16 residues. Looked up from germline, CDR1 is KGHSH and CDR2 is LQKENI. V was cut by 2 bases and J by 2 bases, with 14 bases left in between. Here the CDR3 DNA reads TGTGCCAGCTCACCAGGGGGGGGCGCGTTCACAGATACGCAGTATTTT. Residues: CASSPGGGAFTDTQYF.

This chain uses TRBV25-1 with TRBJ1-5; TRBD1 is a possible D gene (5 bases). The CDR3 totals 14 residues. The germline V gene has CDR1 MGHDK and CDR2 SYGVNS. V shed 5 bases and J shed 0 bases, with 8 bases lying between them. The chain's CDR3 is CASSSRASNQPQHF. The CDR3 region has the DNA TGTGCCAGCAGTTCCAGGGCTAGCAATCAGCCCCAGCATTTT.

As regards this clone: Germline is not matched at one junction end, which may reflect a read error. This chain's CDR3 is CASSSAGGRETQYF. The CDR3 nucleotides are TGTGCTAGCAGCTCCGCTGGGGGCCGGGAGACCCAGTACTTC. The chain joins TRBV7-7 to TRBJ2-5; tentatively, D is TRBD1 (6 bases). This CDR3 has 14 residues. Germline V gives CDR1 SSHAT, CDR2 FNYEAQ (reference sequence). The full variable domain, its missing parts supplied by reference TRBV7-7 and TRBJ2-5, is GAGVSQSPRYKVTKRGQDVTLRCDPISSHATLYWYQQALGQGPEFLTYFNYEAQPDKSGLPSDRFSAERPEGSISTLTIQRTEQRDSAMYRCASSSAGGRETQYFGPGTRLLVL.

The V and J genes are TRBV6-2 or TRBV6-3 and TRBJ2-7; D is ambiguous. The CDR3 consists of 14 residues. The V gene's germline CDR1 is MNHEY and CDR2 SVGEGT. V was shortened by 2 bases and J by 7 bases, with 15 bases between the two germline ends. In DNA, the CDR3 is TGTGCCAGCAGTTACGCAGGTGTAACATGGGAGCAGTACTTC. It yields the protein CASSYAGVTWEQYF.

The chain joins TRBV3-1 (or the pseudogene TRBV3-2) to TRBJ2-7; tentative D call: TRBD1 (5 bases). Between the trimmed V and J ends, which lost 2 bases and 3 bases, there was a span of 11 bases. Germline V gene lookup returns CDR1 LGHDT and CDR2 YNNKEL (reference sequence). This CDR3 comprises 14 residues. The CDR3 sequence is CASSQTQGIYEQYF. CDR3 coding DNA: TGTGCCAGCAGCCAAACCCAGGGAATCTACGAGCAGTACTTC.

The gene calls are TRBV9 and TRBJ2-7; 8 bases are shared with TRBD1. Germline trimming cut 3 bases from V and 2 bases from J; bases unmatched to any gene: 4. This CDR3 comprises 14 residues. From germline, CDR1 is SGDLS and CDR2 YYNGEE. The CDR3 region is CASSEGTGAYEQYF. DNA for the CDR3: TGTGCCAGCAGCGAGGGGACAGGAGCCTACGAGCAGTACTTC. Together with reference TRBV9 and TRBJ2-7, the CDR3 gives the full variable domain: DSGVTQTPKHLITATGQRVTLRCSPRSGDLSVYWYQQSLDQGLQFLIQYYNGEERAKGNILERFSAQQFPDLHSELNLSSLELGDSALYFCASSEGTGAYEQYFGPGTRLTVT.

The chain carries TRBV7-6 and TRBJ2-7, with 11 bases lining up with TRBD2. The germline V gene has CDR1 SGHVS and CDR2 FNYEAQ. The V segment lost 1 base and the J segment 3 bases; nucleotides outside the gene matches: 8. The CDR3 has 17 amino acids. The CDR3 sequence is CASSLGIGTSGVYEQYF. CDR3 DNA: TGTGCCAGCAGCTTAGGTATCGGGACTAGCGGTGTCTACGAGCAGTACTTC.